This T cell receptor (beta chain) was profiled in a study of T cell changes during pregnancy in multiple sclerosis. Germline V lookup: CDR1 SGHDN, CDR2 FVKESK. V was clipped by 6 bases and J by 4 bases; unmatched bases: 7. The CDR3 has 17 amino acids. This table comes from immunoSEQ multiplex PCR, and its TCRdb copy is limited to in-frame clones, with some not included. The sample lists approximately 40,000 clones, roughly 90% seen once, with approximately 10% in the top ten. The clonotype comes from a female donor with multiple sclerosis, enrolled in a pregnancy study. The sequenced sample was CD8+ T cells from peripheral blood mononuclear cells, obtained in the third trimester of pregnancy. The genes are TRBV14 and TRBJ2-6; 12 nucleotides line up with TRBD1. CDR3 DNA: TGTGCCAGCAGTTGGGGACAGGGGGCTGGAGGGGCCAACGTCCTGACTTTC. This encodes CASSWGQGAGGANVLTF.